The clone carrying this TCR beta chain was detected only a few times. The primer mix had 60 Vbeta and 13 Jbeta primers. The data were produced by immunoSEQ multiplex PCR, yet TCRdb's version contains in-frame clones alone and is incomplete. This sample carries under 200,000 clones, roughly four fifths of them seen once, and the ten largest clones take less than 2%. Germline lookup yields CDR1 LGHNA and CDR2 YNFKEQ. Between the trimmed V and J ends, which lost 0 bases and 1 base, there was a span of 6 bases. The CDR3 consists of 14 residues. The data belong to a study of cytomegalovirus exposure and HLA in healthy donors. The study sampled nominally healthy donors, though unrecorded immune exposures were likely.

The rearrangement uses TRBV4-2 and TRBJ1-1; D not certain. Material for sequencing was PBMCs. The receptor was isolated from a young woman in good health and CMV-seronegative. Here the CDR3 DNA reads TGTGCCAGCAGCCAAGACAGATCGAACACTGAAGCTTTCTTT. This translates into CASSQDRSNTEAFF.